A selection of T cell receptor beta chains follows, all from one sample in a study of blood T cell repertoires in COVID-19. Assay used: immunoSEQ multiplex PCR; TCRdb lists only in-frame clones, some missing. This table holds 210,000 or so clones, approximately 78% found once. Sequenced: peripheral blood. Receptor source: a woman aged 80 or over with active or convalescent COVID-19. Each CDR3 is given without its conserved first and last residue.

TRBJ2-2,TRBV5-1,ASSLGQPARNTGELF
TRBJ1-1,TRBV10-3,AISERRRAQYTEAF
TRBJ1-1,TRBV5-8,ASSHGRDRGWLDTEAF
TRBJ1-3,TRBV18,ASSPGPGQGNTIY
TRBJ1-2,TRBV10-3,AISRDSAYGYT
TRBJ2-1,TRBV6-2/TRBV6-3,ASSYGTGGSNEQF
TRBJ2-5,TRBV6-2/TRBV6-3,ASSSWREQETQY
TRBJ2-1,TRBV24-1,ATSDWTGAKNSNEQF
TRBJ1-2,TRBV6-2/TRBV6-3,ASSVGGQGARGYT
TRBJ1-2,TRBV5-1,ASSLEGDYGYT
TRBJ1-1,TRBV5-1,ASSPGENTEAF
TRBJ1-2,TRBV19,ASSTRTGLNYGYT
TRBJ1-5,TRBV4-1,ASSQVTGPSNQPQH
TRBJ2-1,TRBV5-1,ASSLDYRGLSGYNEQF
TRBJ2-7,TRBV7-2,ASSLSTGMFNEQY
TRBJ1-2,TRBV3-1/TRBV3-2,ASSLLDRGANYGYT
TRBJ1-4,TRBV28,ASKMGELF
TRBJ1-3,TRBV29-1,SVDAGGNTIY
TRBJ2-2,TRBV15,ATSRGPAANTGELF
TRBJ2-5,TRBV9,ASSVDMQYQETQY
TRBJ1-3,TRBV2,ASSLLSRSSGNTIY
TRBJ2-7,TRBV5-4,ASSPSGGQTYEQY
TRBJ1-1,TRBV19,ASSPLGGQGGIQTEAF
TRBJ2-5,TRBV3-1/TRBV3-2,ASSQGPKGVETQY
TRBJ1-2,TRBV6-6,ASSYSPGTDGYT
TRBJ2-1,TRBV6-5,ASSSTGTVNEQF
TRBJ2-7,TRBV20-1,SASKHSGFYEQY
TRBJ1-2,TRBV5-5,ASSPGDRGLIYGYT